The 15 T cell receptor beta chains given below trace back to one sample, sequenced in a study of blood T cell repertoires in COVID-19. Assay: immunoSEQ multiplex PCR; the TCRdb copy retains only in-frame clones and omits some. This table holds under 150,000 clones, approximately 86% found once. The sample comprised PBMCs or T cells enriched from blood (not recorded which). These receptors all stem from a woman aged 45-65 years who had recovered from COVID-19.

CDR3 DNA sequence: TGTGCCAGCAGCGAGGGCGGGCGGGCTTCCTATGGCTACACCTTC. Amino acids: CASSEGGRASYGYTF. The chain has TRBV9 and TRBJ1-2; D not resolved. Germline V gives CDR1 SGDLS, CDR2 YYNGEE. This CDR3 has 15 residues. The V gene lost 3 bases and the J gene lost 4 bases, with 16 bases spanning the gap.

The chain recombines TRBV3-1 (or the pseudogene TRBV3-2) with TRBJ1-3; D possibly corresponds to TRBD1 (6 bases). This CDR3 is 15 amino acids long. Germline CDR1 LGHDT, CDR2 YNNKEL (reference sequence). V shed 0 bases and J shed 2 bases, with 8 bases lying between them. CDR3 sequence: CASSQESGAGNTIYF. The CDR3 DNA reads as TGTGCCAGCAGCCAAGAATCAGGGGCTGGAAACACCATATATTTT.

The genes are TRBV10-2 and TRBJ2-7, with TRBD1 identical over 8 bases. CDR3 length: 13 residues. V shed 5 bases and J 3 bases; nucleotides not matched to a gene: 3. Germline lookup yields CDR1 WSHSY and CDR2 SAAADI. The CDR3, as DNA: TGCGCCAGCAGTAGGACAGGGTTCTACGAGCAGTACTTC. It yields the protein CASSRTGFYEQYF.

This clone was counted between two and nine times. The chain employs TRBV7-2 and TRBJ2-3, with 7 bases matching TRBD2. The CDR3 is made up of 15 amino acids. V lost 3 bases to trimming and J lost 6 bases; unmatched junction nucleotides: 9. Germline V gene sequence: CDR1 SGHTA, CDR2 FQGNSA. CDR3 DNA: TGTGCCAGCAGCTTGATGGCGGGGGTAATGGATACGCAGTATTTT. Protein product: CASSLMAGVMDTQYF.

This chain links TRBV11-3 with TRBJ1-1; 7 positions agree with TRBD1. Germline CDR1 SGHNT, CDR2 YENEEA. V dropped 5 bases and J dropped 4; count of bases not matched to a gene: 4. The CDR3 loop spans 13 amino acids. CDR3 loop: CASSQGQRTEAFF. The CDR3 nucleotides are TGTGCCAGCAGCCAGGGACAGCGCACTGAAGCTTTCTTT.

This clone was found once. The genes are TRBV5-4 and TRBJ2-2, with 7 bases identical to TRBD1. CDR1 and CDR2 from the germline V gene are SGHNT and YYREEE (reference sequence). V dropped 5 bases and J dropped 0; count of bases not matched to a gene: 10. The CDR3 is 17 amino acids. The DNA for the CDR3 is TGTGCCAGCAGGTCGAAACCGGGACAGACGAACACCGGGGAGCTGTTTTTT. Protein product: CASRSKPGQTNTGELFF. Drawing the rest from reference TRBV5-4 and TRBJ2-2, the complete variable domain is ETGVTQSPTHLIKTRGQQVTLRCSSQSGHNTVSWYQQALGQGPQFIFQYYREEENGRGNFPPRFSGLQFPNYSSELNVNALELDDSALYLCASRSKPGQTNTGELFFGEGSRLTVL.

V gene TRBV29-1 combines with J gene TRBJ2-1; 9 nucleotides line up with TRBD1. Per germline, CDR1 SQVTM and CDR2 ANQGSEA. The CDR3 length is 14 residues. V gave up 6 bases and J gave up 7 bases; unmatched junction bases: 10. The CDR3 loop reads CSVQPAGQGNEQFF. In DNA form, the CDR3 reads TGCAGCGTCCAGCCGGCCGGACAGGGGAATGAGCAGTTCTTC.

The chain is built from TRBV4-1 and TRBJ2-5; 16 positions agree with TRBD2. The V segment lost 1 base and the J segment 5 bases; nucleotides outside the gene matches: 4. The CDR3 totals 17 residues. CDR1 MGHRA and CDR2 YSYEKL come from the germline V gene. The CDR3, as DNA: TGCGCCAGCAGCCAAGTTGGGACTAGCGGGGGGGCGGAGACCCAGTACTTC. It is translated as CASSQVGTSGGAETQYF.

The chain employs TRBV4-1 and TRBJ2-1, with D possibly being TRBD2 (6 bases). Trimming took off 1 base at V and 9 bases at J, with 22 bases between the two ends. Germline CDR1 is MGHRA and CDR2 is YSYEKL. The CDR3 runs to 17 residues. CDR3 DNA sequence: TGCGCCAGCAGCCAAGGAATCGGATCACCCGGGGGTAGTGAGCAGTTCTTC. Its protein product is CASSQGIGSPGGSEQFF.

The chain recombines TRBV12-3 or TRBV12-4 with TRBJ1-2; D perhaps matches TRBD1 (5 bases). The CDR3 is 13 residues long. Trimming shortened V by 3 bases and J by 4 bases, and 9 bases separated the two germline ends. For the CDR3, the DNA is TGTGCCAGCAGTTTGGACAAGGGCTATGGCTACACCTTC. This translates into CASSLDKGYGYTF.

In this sample, this clone turned up once. This CDR3 is CATNNRGDTGELFF. CDR3 coding DNA: TGTGCCACAAATAACAGGGGGGACACCGGGGAGCTGTTTTTT. The chain recombines TRBV2 with TRBJ2-2; 8 bases are shared with TRBD1. The CDR3 contains 14 residues. The J segment lost 3 bases and the V segment lost 10 bases, leaving 7 bases of the junction unmatched. Germline CDR1 and CDR2: SNHLY and FYNNEI.

The chain combines TRBV21-1 with TRBJ2-7; the table's TRBD1 call for D was not verified on the DNA. TRBV21-1 is a listed pseudogene. The CDR3 covers 14 residues. The CDR3 nucleotides read TGTGCCAGCAGCATCAGACAGGCACCATACGAGCAGTACTTC. Translation gives CASSIRQAPYEQYF.

This chain uses TRBV5-4 with TRBJ1-3, with 7 bases lining up with TRBD1. The CDR3 covers 15 residues. V gave up 5 bases and J gave up 0 bases; unmatched junction bases: 5. From germline, CDR1 is SGHNT and CDR2 YYREEE (reference sequence). The CDR3 reads CASSLDRDSGNTIYF. The CDR3 nucleotides are TGTGCCAGCAGTCTCGACAGGGACTCTGGAAACACCATATATTTT.

This rearrangement joins TRBV10-1 to TRBJ2-3; D is perhaps TRBD2 (6 bases). The length of the CDR3 is 14 residues. Trimming pared 0 bases from V and 5 bases from J, leaving 9 bases between. Germline CDR1 WNHNN, CDR2 SYGVQD (reference sequence). The CDR3 nucleotides read TGCGCCAGCAGTGAGTCGGGGGGTGGAGATACGCAGTATTTT. Protein product: CASSESGGGDTQYF.

The gene calls are TRBV10-3 and TRBJ1-1, with 7 nucleotides matching TRBD1. From germline, CDR1 is ENHRY and CDR2 SYGVKD. The CDR3 consists of 15 residues. V lost 0 bases to trimming and J lost 4 bases; unmatched junction nucleotides: 5. The DNA for the CDR3 is TGTGCCATCAGTGAGTCGCGGGCAGGGGGCACTGAAGCTTTCTTT. Translation: CAISESRAGGTEAFF.